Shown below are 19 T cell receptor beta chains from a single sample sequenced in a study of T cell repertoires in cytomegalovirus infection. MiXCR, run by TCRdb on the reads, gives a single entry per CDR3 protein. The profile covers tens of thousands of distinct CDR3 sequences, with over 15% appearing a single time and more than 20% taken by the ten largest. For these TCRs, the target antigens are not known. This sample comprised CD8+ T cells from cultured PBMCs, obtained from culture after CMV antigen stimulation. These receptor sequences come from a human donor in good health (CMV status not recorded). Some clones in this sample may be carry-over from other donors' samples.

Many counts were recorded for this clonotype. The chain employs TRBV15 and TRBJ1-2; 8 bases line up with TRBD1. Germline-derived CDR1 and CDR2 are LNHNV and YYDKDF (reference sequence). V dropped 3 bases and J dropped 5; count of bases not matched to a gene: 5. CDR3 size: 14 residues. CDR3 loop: CATSSRDRSYGYTF. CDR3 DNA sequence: TGTGCCACCAGCAGTCGGGACAGGAGTTATGGCTACACCTTC.

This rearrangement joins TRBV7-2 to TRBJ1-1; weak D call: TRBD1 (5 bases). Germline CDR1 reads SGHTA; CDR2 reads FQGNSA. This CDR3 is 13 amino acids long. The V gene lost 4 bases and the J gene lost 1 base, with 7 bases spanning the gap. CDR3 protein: CASSYRSNTEAFF. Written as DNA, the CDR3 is TGTGCCAGCAGCTACAGGTCGAACACTGAAGCTTTCTTT.

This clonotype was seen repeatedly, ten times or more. CDR3 sequence (DNA): TGCGCCAGCAGCCAAGATCTCAGGGATCACCTCGAGCAGTACTTC. Translated: CASSQDLRDHLEQYF. The chain couples TRBV4-1 to TRBJ2-7, with D perhaps TRBD1 (5 bases). Trimming stripped 0 bases from V and 6 bases from J, with 15 bases between. The CDR3 has 15 amino acids. Germline CDR1 and CDR2: MGHRA and YSYEKL.

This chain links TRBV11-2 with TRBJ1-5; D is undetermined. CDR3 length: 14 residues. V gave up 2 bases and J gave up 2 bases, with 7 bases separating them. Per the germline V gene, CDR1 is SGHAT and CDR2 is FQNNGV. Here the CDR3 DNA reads TGTGCCAGCAGCTTACAGCGGGGCAATCAGCCCCAGCATTTT. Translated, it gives CASSLQRGNQPQHF.

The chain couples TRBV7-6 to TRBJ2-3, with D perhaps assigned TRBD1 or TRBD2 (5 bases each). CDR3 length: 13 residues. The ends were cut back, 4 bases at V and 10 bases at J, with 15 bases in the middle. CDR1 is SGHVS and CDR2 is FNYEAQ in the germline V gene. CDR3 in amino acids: CASSSPGPEAQYF. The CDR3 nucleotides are TGTGCCAGCAGCTCGCCGGGACCCGAGGCGCAGTATTTT.

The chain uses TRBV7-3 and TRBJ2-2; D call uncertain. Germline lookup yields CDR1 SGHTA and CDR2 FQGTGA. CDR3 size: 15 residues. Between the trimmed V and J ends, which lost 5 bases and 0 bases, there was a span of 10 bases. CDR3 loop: CASSRTDPNTGELFF. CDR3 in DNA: TGTGCCAGCAGCCGGACGGACCCGAACACCGGGGAGCTGTTTTTT.

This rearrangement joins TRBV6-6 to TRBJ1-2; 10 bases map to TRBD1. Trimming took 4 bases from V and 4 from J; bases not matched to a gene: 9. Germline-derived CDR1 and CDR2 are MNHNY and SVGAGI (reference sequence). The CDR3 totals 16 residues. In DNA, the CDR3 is TGTGCCAGCAGTTCCACCGGGACAGGGGACGGCTATGGCTACACCTTC. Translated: CASSSTGTGDGYGYTF.

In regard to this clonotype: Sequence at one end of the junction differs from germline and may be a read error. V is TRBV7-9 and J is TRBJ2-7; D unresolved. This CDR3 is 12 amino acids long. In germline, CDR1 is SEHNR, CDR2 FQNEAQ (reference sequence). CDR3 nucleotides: TGTGCCAGCAGCTTAGCCGCCTACGGGCAGTACTTC. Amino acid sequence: CASSLAAYGQYF. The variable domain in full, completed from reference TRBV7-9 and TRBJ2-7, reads DTGVSQNPRHKITKRGQNVTFRCDPISEHNRLYWYRQTLGQGPEFLTYFQNEAQLEKSRLLSDRFSAERPKGSFSTLEIQRTEQGDSAMYLCASSLAAYGQYFGPGTRLTVT.

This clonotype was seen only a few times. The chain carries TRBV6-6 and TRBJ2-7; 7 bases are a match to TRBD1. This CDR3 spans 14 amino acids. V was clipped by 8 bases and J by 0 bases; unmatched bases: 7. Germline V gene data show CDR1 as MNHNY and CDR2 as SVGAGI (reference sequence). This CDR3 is CASHFRGSSYEQYF. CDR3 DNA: TGTGCCAGCCATTTCAGGGGGAGCTCCTACGAGCAGTACTTC.

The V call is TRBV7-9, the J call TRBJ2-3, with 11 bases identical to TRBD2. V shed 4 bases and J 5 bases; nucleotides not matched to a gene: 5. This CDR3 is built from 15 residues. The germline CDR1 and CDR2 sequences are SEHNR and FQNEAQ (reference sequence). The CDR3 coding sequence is TGTGCCAGCAGCTCCCCGGGACTAGCGGAAGATACGCAGTATTTT. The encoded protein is CASSSPGLAEDTQYF.

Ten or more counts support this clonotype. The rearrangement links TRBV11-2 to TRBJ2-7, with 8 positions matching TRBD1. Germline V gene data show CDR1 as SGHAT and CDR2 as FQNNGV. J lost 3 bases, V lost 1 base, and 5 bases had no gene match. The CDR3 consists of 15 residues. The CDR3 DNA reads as TGTGCCAGCAGCTTAGTGGCGGGACAGGACTACGAGCAGTACTTC. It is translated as CASSLVAGQDYEQYF.

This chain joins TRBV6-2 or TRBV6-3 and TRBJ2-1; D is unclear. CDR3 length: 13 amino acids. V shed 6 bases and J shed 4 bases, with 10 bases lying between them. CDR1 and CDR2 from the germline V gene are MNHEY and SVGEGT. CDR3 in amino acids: CASSPPGYNEQFF. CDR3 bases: TGTGCCAGCAGCCCTCCCGGATACAATGAGCAGTTCTTC.

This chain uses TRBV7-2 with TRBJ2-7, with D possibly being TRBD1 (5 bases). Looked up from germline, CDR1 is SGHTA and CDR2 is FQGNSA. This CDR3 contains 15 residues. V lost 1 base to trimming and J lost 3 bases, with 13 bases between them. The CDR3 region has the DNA TGTGCCAGCAGCTTAGAGGCAGGGAAATACTACGAGCAGTACTTC. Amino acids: CASSLEAGKYYEQYF. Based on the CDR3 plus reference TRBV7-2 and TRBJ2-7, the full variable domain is GAGVSQSPSNKVTEKGKDVELRCDPISGHTALYWYRQSLGQGLEFLIYFQGNSAPDKSGLPSDRFSAERTGGSVSTLTIQRTQQEDSAVYLCASSLEAGKYYEQYFGPGTRLTVT.

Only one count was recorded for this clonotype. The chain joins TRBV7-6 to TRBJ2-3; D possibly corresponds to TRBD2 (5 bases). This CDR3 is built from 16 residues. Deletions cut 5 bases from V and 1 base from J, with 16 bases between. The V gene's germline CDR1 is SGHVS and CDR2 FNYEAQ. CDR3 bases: TGTGCCAGCAGCCCAAACTCGCTAGCAGGCACAGATACGCAGTATTTT. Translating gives CASSPNSLAGTDTQYF.

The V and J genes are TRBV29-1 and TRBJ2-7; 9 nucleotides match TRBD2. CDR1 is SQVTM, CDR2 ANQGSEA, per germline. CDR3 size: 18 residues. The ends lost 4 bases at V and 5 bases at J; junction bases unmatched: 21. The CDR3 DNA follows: TGCAGCGTTGGGGGGAGCCCCACTGGCGGGAGGGCCCACCACGAGCAGTACTTC. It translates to CSVGGSPTGGRAHHEQYF.

CDR3 DNA: TGCGCCAGCAGCCCGGTGACAGAGTCCGGCTACGAGCAGTACTTC. It specifies CASSPVTESGYEQYF. The chain joins TRBV4-1 to TRBJ2-7; D is perhaps TRBD1 (5 bases). Trimming cost V 4 bases and J 3 bases, with 16 bases left between them. The CDR3 has 15 amino acids. The V gene's germline CDR1 is MGHRA and CDR2 YSYEKL.

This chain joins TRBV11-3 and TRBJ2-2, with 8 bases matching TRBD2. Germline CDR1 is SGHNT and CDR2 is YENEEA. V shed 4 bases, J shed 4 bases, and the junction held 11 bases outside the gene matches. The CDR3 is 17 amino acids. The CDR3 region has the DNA TGTGCCAGCAGCTCCTTGGAGCGGGAGTGGGGCACCGGGGAGCTGTTTTTT. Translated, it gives CASSSLEREWGTGELFF.

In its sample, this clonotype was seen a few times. CDR3 amino acids: CASSLGDGAAFF. CDR3 nucleotide sequence: TGCGCCAGCAGCTTGGGCGATGGGGCGGCTTTCTTT. V and J are TRBV5-1 and TRBJ1-1, with D tentatively TRBD1 (5 bases). Germline CDR1 and CDR2: SGHRS and YFSETQ. With 0 bases removed from V and 11 bases from J, the gap between germline ends came to 11 bases. The CDR3 covers 12 residues.

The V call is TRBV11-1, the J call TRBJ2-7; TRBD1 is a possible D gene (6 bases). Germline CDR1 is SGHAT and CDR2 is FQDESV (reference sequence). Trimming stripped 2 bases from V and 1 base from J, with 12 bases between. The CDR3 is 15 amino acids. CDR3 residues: CASSLRPGASYEQYF. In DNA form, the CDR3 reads TGTGCCAGCAGCTTACGCCCAGGGGCATCCTACGAGCAGTACTTC.